A selection of T cell receptor beta chains follows, all from one sample in a study of the immune and genomic landscape of osteosarcoma. The repertoire was sequenced with immunoSEQ multiplex PCR; TCRdb's copy has only in-frame clones and lacks some. The data contain about 1,500 clones, around 63% of them seen just once; the ten biggest clones take up over 15%. Sequenced input: metastatic tumor tissue from the lung. The receptor set was obtained from a boy younger than 18 with osteosarcoma. CDR3s include the opening cysteine and the closing phenylalanine or tryptophan. A D gene is named only where the DNA matches it firmly. Clone size appears in some rows only: once, few, many, or a class for an expanded clone.

J,size,D,V,DNA,CDR3
TRBJ2-1,NA,NA,TRBV5-1,TGCGCCAGCAGCCAGGCAGAAATCGGCCCCTACAATGAGCAGTTCTTC,CASSQAEIGPYNEQFF
TRBJ1-6,NA,NA,TRBV7-8,TGTGCCAGCAGCTTAGTGGGGGGCGCGAAAAATTCACCCCTCCACTTT,CASSLVGGAKNSPLHF
TRBJ1-1,NA,NA,TRBV28,TGTGCCAGCAGTTTGGGGGAAAGCAAGACACTCGGAAACAGTAACGGAGCTTTCTTT,CASSLGESKTLGNSNGAFF
TRBJ2-3,NA,TRBD1,TRBV5-1,TGCGCCAGCCGTCATATCGGGACAGGGGACGGGATTAGCACAGATACGCAGTATTTT,CASRHIGTGDGISTDTQYF
TRBJ2-4,NA,NA,TRBV7-2,TGTGCCAGCAGCTTAGCGGGAGCCAAAAACATTCAGTACTTC,CASSLAGAKNIQYF
TRBJ2-5,NA,NA,TRBV25-1,TGTGCCAGCAGTGGGTTACTCCAAGAGACCCAGTACTTC,CASSGLLQETQYF
TRBJ2-7,NA,NA,TRBV19,TGTGCCAGTTACTTGTACAGCTCCTACGAGCAGTACTTC,CASYLYSSYEQYF
TRBJ2-1,NA,TRBD1,TRBV6-5,TGTGCCAGCAGTTACTCAGACAGGGGCAATGAGCAGTTCTTC,CASSYSDRGNEQFF
TRBJ2-1,few,TRBD2,TRBV5-1,TGCGCCAGCAGCTTGGAGGTGACTAGCGGTGACAATGAGCAGTTCTTC,CASSLEVTSGDNEQFF
TRBJ2-1,NA,NA,TRBV7-8,TGTGCCAGCCGGGCGGGGATTGGTAATGAGCAGTTCTTC,CASRAGIGNEQFF
TRBJ2-3,NA,TRBD2,TRBV19,TGTGCCAGTAGTATAGATCGGGAGGCGGTTCCAGATACGCAGTATTTT,CASSIDREAVPDTQYF
TRBJ1-5,NA,NA,TRBV5-8,TGTGCCAGCAGCGAACGGCAGATTCAGCCCCAGCATTTT,CASSERQIQPQHF
TRBJ2-2,few,NA,TRBV5-4,TGTGCCAGCAGTACAGACGGAAACCGGGAGCTGTTTTTT,CASSTDGNRELFF
TRBJ2-7,once,TRBD1,TRBV5-1,TGCGCCAGCAGCCGCGGACAGGGGTACTACGAGCAGTACTTC,CASSRGQGYYEQYF
TRBJ2-2,NA,TRBD1,TRBV19,TGTGCCAGTGATCGCAGGCAGGGGGCGAACACCGGGGAGCTGTTTTTT,CASDRRQGANTGELFF
TRBJ2-7,NA,TRBD2,TRBV5-6,TGTGCCAGCAGCCTGCTAGCGGGGCTAGCCTACGAGCAGTACTTC,CASSLLAGLAYEQYF
TRBJ2-1,NA,TRBD2,TRBV6-5,TGTGCCAGCAGTTACAACGGGGGGGCCGGCAATGAGCAGTTCTTC,CASSYNGGAGNEQFF
TRBJ2-7,NA,NA,TRBV6-6,TGTGCCAGCAGTCCCTCCTACGAGCAGTACTTC,CASSPSYEQYF
TRBJ2-1,NA,NA,TRBV4-3,TGCGCCAGCAGCCAAGATAGGGTCATTCCTAGGTATGAGCAGTTCTTC,CASSQDRVIPRYEQFF
TRBJ1-5,few,NA,TRBV7-9,TGTGCCAGCAGCCCGCGGGGGTCAGACAATCAGCCCCAGCATTTT,CASSPRGSDNQPQHF
TRBJ2-2,NA,NA,TRBV7-9,TGTGCCAGCAGCTTAGCTCCCGGGGAGCTGTTTTTT,CASSLAPGELFF
TRBJ2-1,NA,NA,TRBV7-9,TGTGCCAGCCGCTCGGACAGCGGCCTCTACAATGAGCAGTTCTTC,CASRSDSGLYNEQFF
TRBJ2-7,few,NA,TRBV11-1,TGTGCCAGCAGCCCCAACTCCTACGAGCAGTACTTC,CASSPNSYEQYF
TRBJ1-2,NA,TRBD1,TRBV5-4,TGTGCCAGCAGCTTGGACGGCAGGGGGCAAAGCTACACCTTC,CASSLDGRGQSYTF
TRBJ2-5,NA,NA,TRBV9,TGTGCCAGCAGCGTAGACCTCGGGCGCGGACACCAAGAGACCCAGTACTTC,CASSVDLGRGHQETQYF
TRBJ2-7,NA,NA,TRBV9,TGTGCCAGCAGCGTAGGAGGGGGGGAGAGCTCCTACGAGCAGTACTTC,CASSVGGGESSYEQYF
TRBJ2-7,NA,NA,TRBV27,TGTGCCAGCAGTTCTTCTAGCGTAGGCTACGAGCAGTACTTC,CASSSSSVGYEQYF
TRBJ1-6,large,TRBD1,TRBV19,TGTGCCAGCACGACAGGGAGATGGCGAAATTCACCCCTCCACTTT,CASTTGRWRNSPLHF
TRBJ2-7,NA,NA,TRBV5-6,TGTGCCAGCAGCTTGTGCGGGGGACAGTACTACTACGAGCAGTACTTC,CASSLCGGQYYYEQYF
TRBJ1-1,NA,TRBD1,TRBV6-6,TGTGCCACAATTAAGAGAGACAGGGGGACTGAAGCTTTCTTT,CATIKRDRGTEAFF
TRBJ1-5,once,NA,TRBV7-8,TGTGCCAGCAGCACCCGGGACTCCAAGGCGCCCCAGCATTTT,CASSTRDSKAPQHF
TRBJ2-4,NA,NA,TRBV19,TGTGCCAGTAGAGGTACCGGGTCCAAAAACATTCAGTACTTC,CASRGTGSKNIQYF
TRBJ2-3,NA,NA,TRBV7-8,TGTGCCAGCAGCTTAGGAACCTTAGCGTATACGCAGTATTTT,CASSLGTLAYTQYF
TRBJ1-1,NA,NA,TRBV27,TGTGCCAGCAGTTTTGACCGATACCAGAACACTGAAGCTTTCTTT,CASSFDRYQNTEAFF
TRBJ2-2,few,NA,TRBV19,TGTGCCAGTAGTATAGACACAGTGACGGGCACCGGGGAGCTGTTTTTT,CASSIDTVTGTGELFF
TRBJ1-5,NA,TRBD1,TRBV7-2,TGTGCCAGCAGCGCCGGGACAGTAAATCAGCCCCAGCATTTT,CASSAGTVNQPQHF
TRBJ1-2,NA,TRBD1,TRBV6-6,TGTGCCAGCAGGGAGACGACAGGGGAAAACTATGGCTACACCTTC,CASRETTGENYGYTF
TRBJ2-5,NA,NA,TRBV7-2,TGTGCCAGCAGCTTCGGGCTTCAAGAGACCCAGTACTTC,CASSFGLQETQYF
TRBJ2-7,NA,NA,TRBV7-2,TGTGCCAGCAGCCCCAACTCCTACGAGCAGTACTTC,CASSPNSYEQYF
TRBJ1-1,NA,TRBD1,TRBV28,TGTGCCAGCAGAGCCGGGACAGGGCTCACTGAAGCTTTCTTT,CASRAGTGLTEAFF
TRBJ2-3,NA,NA,TRBV5-6,TGTGCCAGCAGCTTGTTCACAGATACGCAGTATTTT,CASSLFTDTQYF
TRBJ2-6,once,NA,TRBV7-2,TGTGCCAGCAGCTTAGCATCAGGTCAGGGGTCTAATTCCGGGGCCAACGTCCTGACTTTC,CASSLASGQGSNSGANVLTF
TRBJ2-2,NA,NA,TRBV4-1,TGCGCCAGCAGCCAGGGAGGGGGACCGAACACCGGGGAGCTGTTTTTT,CASSQGGGPNTGELFF
TRBJ1-5,NA,NA,TRBV6-5,TGTGCCAGCTCCCTAAATAGCAATCAGCCCCAGCATTTT,CASSLNSNQPQHF
TRBJ1-5,NA,NA,TRBV6-1,TGTGCCAGCAGTGGGCAGGGTTATAGCAATCAGCCCCAGCATTTT,CASSGQGYSNQPQHF
TRBJ2-3,NA,NA,TRBV11-2,TGTGCCAGCAGCTTAGAGCACAGGGTTGGAGATACGCAGTATTTT,CASSLEHRVGDTQYF
TRBJ2-5,NA,TRBD2,TRBV18,TGTGCCAGCTCAACAAGACGCACGGGGGGAGAGACCCAGTACTTC,CASSTRRTGGETQYF